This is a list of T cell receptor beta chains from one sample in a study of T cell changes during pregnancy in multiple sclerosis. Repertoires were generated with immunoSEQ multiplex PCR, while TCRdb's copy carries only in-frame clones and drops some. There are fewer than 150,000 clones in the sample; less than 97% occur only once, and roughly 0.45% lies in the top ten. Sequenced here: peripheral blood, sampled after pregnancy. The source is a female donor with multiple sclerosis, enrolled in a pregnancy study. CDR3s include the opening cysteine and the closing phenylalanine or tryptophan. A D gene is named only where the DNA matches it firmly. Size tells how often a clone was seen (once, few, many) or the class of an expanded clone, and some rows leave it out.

DNA: TGTGCCAGCAGTGAAGCTTGGACACTTAATCAGCCCCAGCATTTT; CDR3: CASSEAWTLNQPQHF; size: NA; V: TRBV6-1; J: TRBJ1-5; D: NA
DNA: TGTGCCAGCAGCTTGGGGGGGAGCACTGAAGCTTTCTTT; CDR3: CASSLGGSTEAFF; size: NA; V: TRBV7-2; J: TRBJ1-1; D: NA
DNA: TGTGCCAGCTCTACCCCGACCGGACTAGCGGGAGGAGATACGCAGTATTTT; CDR3: CASSTPTGLAGGDTQYF; size: few; V: TRBV27; J: TRBJ2-3; D: TRBD2
DNA: TGTGCCAGTAGCCCGGACAGGGTGGGGACCCAGTACTTC; CDR3: CASSPDRVGTQYF; size: NA; V: TRBV19; J: TRBJ2-5; D: TRBD1
DNA: TGTGCCAGCAGCCATAATGAAAAACTGTTTTTT; CDR3: CASSHNEKLFF; size: NA; V: TRBV27; J: TRBJ1-4; D: NA
DNA: TGTGCCAGTAGTAGGGCAGGGCCTTACAATGAGCAGTTCTTC; CDR3: CASSRAGPYNEQFF; size: NA; V: TRBV19; J: TRBJ2-1; D: NA
DNA: TGTGCCAGCAGTTTCGCGGGAGGGTCCTACGAGCAGTACTTC; CDR3: CASSFAGGSYEQYF; size: NA; V: TRBV28; J: TRBJ2-7; D: TRBD2
DNA: TGTGCCAGCAGTCGCTCAGGGTTAGAGCAGTACTTC; CDR3: CASSRSGLEQYF; size: NA; V: TRBV6-5; J: TRBJ2-7; D: NA
DNA: TGTGCCAGCAGCTTGGGACAGGGCTCAGATACGCAGTATTTT; CDR3: CASSLGQGSDTQYF; size: NA; V: TRBV5-4; J: TRBJ2-3; D: TRBD1
DNA: TGTGCCAGCAGTGAAGCCTGGACAGGGGGCTCGTACGAGCAGTACTTC; CDR3: CASSEAWTGGSYEQYF; size: NA; V: TRBV2; J: TRBJ2-7; D: TRBD1
DNA: TGTGCCAGTAGTTTCGGCAGCCGGGGCACCGGGGAGCTGTTTTTT; CDR3: CASSFGSRGTGELFF; size: NA; V: TRBV19; J: TRBJ2-2; D: NA
DNA: TGTGCCAGCTGGACTGGTGGGGCCTACAATGAGCAGTTCTTC; CDR3: CASWTGGAYNEQFF; size: NA; V: TRBV28; J: TRBJ2-1; D: NA
DNA: TGTGCCAGCAGTTTAGCGTCGGGAGGGACAGATACGCAGTATTTT; CDR3: CASSLASGGTDTQYF; size: NA; V: TRBV6-6; J: TRBJ2-3; D: TRBD2
DNA: TGTGCCAGCAGTTTAATGCCCGGGACAACCACTGAAGCTTTCTTT; CDR3: CASSLMPGTTTEAFF; size: NA; V: TRBV27; J: TRBJ1-1; D: NA
DNA: TGTGCCAGCAGCGTAGGGGCCCCCACCGCTGAAGCTTTCTTT; CDR3: CASSVGAPTAEAFF; size: NA; V: TRBV9; J: TRBJ1-1; D: NA
DNA: TGTGCCAGCAGTGAAACAATCACGGGGGTGGGCACTGAAGCTTTCTTT; CDR3: CASSETITGVGTEAFF; size: NA; V: TRBV2; J: TRBJ1-1; D: NA
DNA: TGTGCCTGGAACCTCCCGAGGGACAGGGGGCCAGAGACCCAGTACTTC; CDR3: CAWNLPRDRGPETQYF; size: NA; V: TRBV30; J: TRBJ2-5; D: TRBD1
DNA: TGTGCCAGCAACCAGCAGGGGGATCAGCCCCAGCATTTT; CDR3: CASNQQGDQPQHF; size: NA; V: TRBV6-4; J: TRBJ1-5; D: TRBD1
DNA: TGTGCCACCAACCCGGGACAGGGTTCGTACGAGCAGTACTTC; CDR3: CATNPGQGSYEQYF; size: NA; V: TRBV15; J: TRBJ2-7; D: TRBD1
DNA: TGTGCCAGCAGCCCCCGGGCGGGGGGAGCAAATGAGCAGTTCTTC; CDR3: CASSPRAGGANEQFF; size: NA; V: TRBV14; J: TRBJ2-1; D: TRBD2
DNA: TGCGCCAGCAGCCAAGCAGGAAGGGGGAATGAAAAACTGTTTTTT; CDR3: CASSQAGRGNEKLFF; size: NA; V: TRBV4-3; J: TRBJ1-4; D: NA
DNA: TGTGCCAGCAGCTTAAACGGGAGGGAGATGAACAATGAGCAGTTCTTC; CDR3: CASSLNGREMNNEQFF; size: NA; V: TRBV5-4; J: TRBJ2-1; D: TRBD2
DNA: TGTGCCAGCAGTTTGCCAACTACTCCAGATACGCAGTATTTT; CDR3: CASSLPTTPDTQYF; size: NA; V: TRBV28; J: TRBJ2-3; D: NA
DNA: TGCGCCAGCAGCCCCTCCCTAGGACAGGGGGCGGTTGGGGAGACCCAGTACTTC; CDR3: CASSPSLGQGAVGETQYF; size: NA; V: TRBV5-1; J: TRBJ2-5; D: TRBD1
DNA: TGCGCCAGCAGCTTAGAACGAATTTCAATGTTTGAGGAGCAGTACTTC; CDR3: CASSLERISMFEEQYF; size: NA; V: TRBV5-1; J: TRBJ2-7; D: NA
DNA: TGTGCCAGCAGCCCGGATTTGGGCACCGGGGAGCTGTTTTTT; CDR3: CASSPDLGTGELFF; size: NA; V: TRBV5-4; J: TRBJ2-2; D: NA
DNA: TGCGCCAGCAGCCGGGGAGTTGAGCATAGCGAGCAGTACTTC; CDR3: CASSRGVEHSEQYF; size: NA; V: TRBV5-1; J: TRBJ2-7; D: NA
DNA: TGTGCCAGCAGCCAAACGGAGGGAGCTGGCACTGAAGCTTTCTTT; CDR3: CASSQTEGAGTEAFF; size: few; V: TRBV4-2; J: TRBJ1-1; D: NA
DNA: TGTGCCAGCAGTCCCGAATACGACAGGGACGGCTACACCTTC; CDR3: CASSPEYDRDGYTF; size: NA; V: TRBV9; J: TRBJ1-2; D: TRBD1
DNA: TGTGCCAGCATCCTCGCCAGGGGGGACGAGCAGTACTTC; CDR3: CASILARGDEQYF; size: NA; V: TRBV28; J: TRBJ2-7; D: NA
DNA: TGTGCCAGTAGTATAGGCGGGACAGCCTACAATGAGCAGTTCTTC; CDR3: CASSIGGTAYNEQFF; size: NA; V: TRBV19; J: TRBJ2-1; D: NA
DNA: TGTGCCAGCAGCTTCTCAGATTCCTACGAGCAGTACTTC; CDR3: CASSFSDSYEQYF; size: NA; V: TRBV13; J: TRBJ2-7; D: NA
DNA: TGTGCCAGCAGCTTTCATGCCGGTCAAGAGACCCAGTACTTC; CDR3: CASSFHAGQETQYF; size: NA; V: TRBV11-1; J: TRBJ2-5; D: NA
DNA: TGCAGCGCAACTGCCGGGAACACTGAAGCTTTCTTT; CDR3: CSATAGNTEAFF; size: NA; V: TRBV29-1; J: TRBJ1-1; D: NA
DNA: TGTGCCAGCAGCTTCGGGACAGGGACCTACGAGCAGTACTTC; CDR3: CASSFGTGTYEQYF; size: NA; V: TRBV7-2; J: TRBJ2-7; D: TRBD1
DNA: TGTGCCAGCAGCACGACAGGGCTAGACATTCAGTACTTC; CDR3: CASSTTGLDIQYF; size: NA; V: TRBV5-4; J: TRBJ2-4; D: TRBD1
DNA: TGTGCCAGCAGTTTACAGCCAAGACTAAGGCCTTACTTC; CDR3: CASSLQPRLRPYF; size: NA; V: TRBV27; J: TRBJ2-7; D: NA
DNA: TGTGCCAGCAGTTACCCGGGACAGAACAATGAGCAGTTCTTC; CDR3: CASSYPGQNNEQFF; size: NA; V: TRBV6-5; J: TRBJ2-1; D: TRBD1
DNA: TGTGCCATCGGAGAGCTGTCGCAGTATTTT; CDR3: CAIGELSQYF; size: NA; V: TRBV10-3; J: TRBJ2-3; D: NA
DNA: TGTGCCAGCAGTTTTCGAGGGACTGATTACGAGCAGTACTTC; CDR3: CASSFRGTDYEQYF; size: NA; V: TRBV28; J: TRBJ2-7; D: NA
DNA: TGTGCCAGCACGCCCGGGACTAGCGGGACGTACGAGCAGTACTTC; CDR3: CASTPGTSGTYEQYF; size: NA; V: TRBV2; J: TRBJ2-7; D: TRBD2
DNA: TGTGCCAGCAGCCGGGGACTAGCGGGAAAGGACCCGAACACCGGGGAGCTGTTTTTT; CDR3: CASSRGLAGKDPNTGELFF; size: NA; V: TRBV28; J: TRBJ2-2; D: TRBD2
DNA: TGCGCCAGCAGTGACTTTGGGACAGGTTATTGTGAAGCTTTCTTT; CDR3: CASSDFGTGYCEAFF; size: NA; V: TRBV10-1; J: TRBJ1-1; D: TRBD1
DNA: TGTGCCAGCAGCTTCTCGGGACAGACAAACACTGAAGCTTTCTTT; CDR3: CASSFSGQTNTEAFF; size: NA; V: TRBV13; J: TRBJ1-1; D: TRBD1
DNA: TGTGCCAGCAGTTTCGCAGGGTCCAATCAGCCCCAGCATTTT; CDR3: CASSFAGSNQPQHF; size: NA; V: TRBV27; J: TRBJ1-5; D: NA
DNA: TGTGCCAGCAGTTACGGGGCAGGTCAGGGGATAGATACGCAGTATTTT; CDR3: CASSYGAGQGIDTQYF; size: NA; V: TRBV6-5; J: TRBJ2-3; D: NA
DNA: TGCGCCAGCAGCCAACTGGACAGTTCCGAGCAGTACTTC; CDR3: CASSQLDSSEQYF; size: NA; V: TRBV4-3; J: TRBJ2-7; D: NA
DNA: TGTGCCAGCTCACCCTCGGACAGGGCGACCTACGAGCAGTACTTC; CDR3: CASSPSDRATYEQYF; size: NA; V: TRBV18; J: TRBJ2-7; D: TRBD1